A selection of T cell receptor beta chains follows, all from one sample in a study of T cell repertoires in cytomegalovirus infection. MiXCR, run by TCRdb on the reads, gives a single entry per CDR3 protein. The top ten hold less than 9.5% of the sample, which has about 600,000 distinct CDR3 sequences, roughly 24% seen once. The specimen was CD8+ T cells from PBMCs. These receptors were collected from a human donor in good health (CMV status not recorded). Some clones in this sample may be carry-over from other donors' samples. CDR3s include the opening cysteine and the closing phenylalanine or tryptophan. The D gene is left open where the match is weak. Size values are once, few and many counts, or a class for expanded clones, and some rows have none.

cdr3_nt cdr3_aa j_call d_call clone_size v_call
TGTGCCAGCAGTATACTAGGGGGAGCCAAAAACATTCAGTACTTC CASSILGGAKNIQYF TRBJ2-4 NA few TRBV2
TGTGCCAGCAGTTTATCTGCAGGGGGACAGGGAACCCACAATGAGCAGTTCTTC CASSLSAGGQGTHNEQFF TRBJ2-1 TRBD1 many TRBV27
TGTGCCAGCAGCCAAGACTTCAACAATGAGCAGTTCTTC CASSQDFNNEQFF TRBJ2-1 NA NA TRBV14
TGTGCCAGCAGCTTCGACGCCGGGACCAATGGAGGCTACACCTTC CASSFDAGTNGGYTF TRBJ1-2 NA many TRBV7-9
TGCAGTGCTAGAAGGACAGTAAGCACAGATACGCAGTATTTT CSARRTVSTDTQYF TRBJ2-3 NA few TRBV20-1
TGTGCCAGCAGAAAGGGCTCCTCGGCAGATACGCAGTATTTT CASRKGSSADTQYF TRBJ2-3 NA NA TRBV27
TGTGCCAGCATCCCCCGACAGGCTGGGGTCAACGTCCTGACTTTC CASIPRQAGVNVLTF TRBJ2-6 NA NA TRBV7-9
TGCAGTGGGGCGACGGGACAGGACTACAATGAGCAGTTCTTC CSGATGQDYNEQFF TRBJ2-1 TRBD1 few TRBV20-1
TGTGCCAGCACCAAACCGGGACAGCGAAGCTCTGGGGCCAACGTCCTGACTTTC CASTKPGQRSSGANVLTF TRBJ2-6 TRBD1 many TRBV7-9
TGCGCCAGCACCCATGGAGGCCTTTGGGCGAACACCGGGGAGCTGTTTTTT CASTHGGLWANTGELFF TRBJ2-2 NA NA TRBV10-2
TGTGCCAGCAGTCCCCCTAGCGGGGGGATCCATGAGCAGTTCTTC CASSPPSGGIHEQFF TRBJ2-1 TRBD2 once TRBV27
TGTGCCAGCTCACCACCTTACCTTAGCGGCAATGAGCAGTTCTTC CASSPPYLSGNEQFF TRBJ2-1 NA once TRBV18
TGTGCCAGCAGTTTAGGAGAAATTGACAATGAGCAGTTCTTC CASSLGEIDNEQFF TRBJ2-1 NA NA TRBV25-1
TGTGCCAGCAGCTTAGGCGAATGGCGGGGGAACACCGGGGAGCTGTTTTTT CASSLGEWRGNTGELFF TRBJ2-2 NA NA TRBV11-2
TGTGCCAGCAGCGACTTTCGGGACAGGTCCTACAATGAGCAGTTCTTC CASSDFRDRSYNEQFF TRBJ2-1 TRBD1 NA TRBV7-9
TGTGCCAGCAGGCCGGGGACAGGGGGATCATATAGCAATCAGCCCCAGCATTTT CASRPGTGGSYSNQPQHF TRBJ1-5 TRBD1 NA TRBV28
TGTGCCAGCAGTGACGGACTGACCGAGCAGTTCTTC CASSDGLTEQFF TRBJ2-1 NA few TRBV6-5
TGTGCCAGCAGCCCCAGGACTAGCGCCCATGAGCAGTTCTTC CASSPRTSAHEQFF TRBJ2-1 TRBD2 few TRBV6-1
TGTGCCAGCACCAGAAAAGGGACTCCCGCACCGGATACGCAGTATTTT CASTRKGTPAPDTQYF TRBJ2-3 NA NA TRBV11-2
TGTGCCACCCTGGACATGAACACTGAAGCTTTCTTT CATLDMNTEAFF TRBJ1-1 NA many TRBV6-2/TRBV6-3
TGTGCCAGCAGCCACGGGGGGGATGGCTACACCTTC CASSHGGDGYTF TRBJ1-2 NA NA TRBV6-5
TGTGCCAGCAGTGATACACCCGCCTCGTTCTTC CASSDTPASFF TRBJ2-1 NA many TRBV2
TGTGCCAGCAGCTCCCCCTCAGGGGGGGCGCCCCAAGAGACCCAGTACTTC CASSSPSGGAPQETQYF TRBJ2-5 NA many TRBV7-8
TGTGCCACCAGTGATTCCTCGGTATGGTCCTACAATGAGCAGTTCTTC CATSDSSVWSYNEQFF TRBJ2-1 NA NA TRBV24-1
TGTGCCAGCAGCTTAGACCTTGGAAACACCATATATTTT CASSLDLGNTIYF TRBJ1-3 NA many TRBV7-2
TGTGCCAGCAGCTTAACGTCGACAGGCGGTCTGGACACTGAAGCTTTCTTT CASSLTSTGGLDTEAFF TRBJ1-1 NA many TRBV7-3
TGTGCCAGCAAAACGGGCAGTCAGAACACTGAAGCTTTCTTT CASKTGSQNTEAFF TRBJ1-1 NA NA TRBV25-1
TGTGCCAGCAGGGTTACCGGGGAGCTGTTTTTT CASRVTGELFF TRBJ2-2 NA many TRBV12-3/TRBV12-4
TGTGCCAGCAGCTTAGGTGATGGGATCTCCTACAATGAGCAGTTCTTC CASSLGDGISYNEQFF TRBJ2-1 NA few TRBV7-6
TGCGCCAGCAGCTTGACAGGGATCTGGTACAATGAGCAGTTCTTC CASSLTGIWYNEQFF TRBJ2-1 NA NA TRBV5-1
TGTGCCAGCAGCCTCCCCCAGGGTCTTGGCTATGGCTACACCTTC CASSLPQGLGYGYTF TRBJ1-2 NA NA TRBV7-2
TGTGCCAGCAGCTTAGTGGGGGCTGCGGAGACCCAGTACTTC CASSLVGAAETQYF TRBJ2-5 NA many TRBV11-2
TGTGCCAGCAGTTTAACGACTAGCGGTAAAGAGACCCAGTACTTC CASSLTTSGKETQYF TRBJ2-5 TRBD2 NA TRBV27
TGTGCCAGCAAAGGACGGGGGTTCTACAATGAGCAGTTCTTC CASKGRGFYNEQFF TRBJ2-1 NA NA TRBV12-3/TRBV12-4
TGTGCCAGCAGTTTATCGATCACGAACACCGGGGAGCTGTTTTTT CASSLSITNTGELFF TRBJ2-2 NA NA TRBV27
TGTGCCAGCAACGCGCGGGGGGGGAAAGAGACCCAGTACTTC CASNARGGKETQYF TRBJ2-5 TRBD2 NA TRBV6-6
TGTGCCATCAGTGGGAAGGGCGAGACGGGGGTTAATGAGCAGTTCTTC CAISGKGETGVNEQFF TRBJ2-1 NA few TRBV10-3
TGTGCCAGCAGTTACCCCTTTGGAGGGCGCGGCAATGAGCAGTTCTTC CASSYPFGGRGNEQFF TRBJ2-1 NA few TRBV6-2/TRBV6-3
TGCAGCACTTGGGGGGACAGGGCCGAGCAGTACTTC CSTWGDRAEQYF TRBJ2-7 TRBD1 few TRBV29-1
TGCAGTGCTAGAGATTTCGCAGGGAGGGAGCCCGGTGGAAACACCATATATTTT CSARDFAGREPGGNTIYF TRBJ1-3 NA few TRBV20-1
TGTGCCACCAGCGCCCTGACTAGCGGGGTCTACAATGAGCAGTTCTTC CATSALTSGVYNEQFF TRBJ2-1 TRBD2 NA TRBV15
TGTGCCAGCAGAACAGGGGGCACCAACACTGAAGCTTTCTTT CASRTGGTNTEAFF TRBJ1-1 TRBD1 NA TRBV6-5
TGTGCCACCAGTCCGGAGTCAGGGGTGGATGAAAAACTGTTTTTT CATSPESGVDEKLFF TRBJ1-4 NA NA TRBV7-9
TGTGCCAGCAGTCCCTTTTTTGCGGAGGGGAATATGAACACTGAAGCTTTCTTT CASSPFFAEGNMNTEAFF TRBJ1-1 NA NA TRBV12-3/TRBV12-4
TGTGCCAGCAGTTACTCTTATTGGGTGGCACAGTACGAAGAGACCCAGTACTTC CASSYSYWVAQYEETQYF TRBJ2-5 NA few TRBV6-2/TRBV6-3
TGTGCCAGCAGCTTACGCCCACCGGGACAGGGGCCTCCAGATCCCTACAATGAGCAGTTCTTC CASSLRPPGQGPPDPYNEQFF TRBJ2-1 TRBD1 NA TRBV7-6
TGTGCCAGCAGGGTGAGGGGGGCCGCAGCCTACAATGAGCAGTTCTTC CASRVRGAAAYNEQFF TRBJ2-1 NA NA TRBV28
TGTGCCAGCAGTTACTCCCGGACAGGGGGGCCTAATGAGCAGTTCTTC CASSYSRTGGPNEQFF TRBJ2-1 TRBD1 once TRBV6-2/TRBV6-3